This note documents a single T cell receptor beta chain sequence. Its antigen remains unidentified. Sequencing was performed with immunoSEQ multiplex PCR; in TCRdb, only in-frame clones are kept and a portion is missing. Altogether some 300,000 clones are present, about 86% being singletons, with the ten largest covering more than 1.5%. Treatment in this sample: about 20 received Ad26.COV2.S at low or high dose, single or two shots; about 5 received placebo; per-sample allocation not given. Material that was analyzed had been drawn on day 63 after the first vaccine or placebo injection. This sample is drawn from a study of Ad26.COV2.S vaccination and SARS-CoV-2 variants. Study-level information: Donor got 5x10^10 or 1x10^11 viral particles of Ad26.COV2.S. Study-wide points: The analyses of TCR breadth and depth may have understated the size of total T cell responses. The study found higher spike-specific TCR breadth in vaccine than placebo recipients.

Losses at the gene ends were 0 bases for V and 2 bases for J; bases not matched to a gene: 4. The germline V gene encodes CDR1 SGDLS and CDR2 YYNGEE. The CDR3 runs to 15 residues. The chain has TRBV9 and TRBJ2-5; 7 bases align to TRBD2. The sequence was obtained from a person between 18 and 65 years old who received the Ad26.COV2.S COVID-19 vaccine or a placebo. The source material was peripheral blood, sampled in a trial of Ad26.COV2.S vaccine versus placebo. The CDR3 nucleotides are TGTGCCAGCAGCGTAGCGGCGGGGGTGCAAGAGACCCAGTACTTC. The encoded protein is CASSVAAGVQETQYF.